This T cell receptor (beta chain) was recovered during a study of resident and recirculating memory T cells in vitiligo. Germline CDR1 SGHTA, CDR2 FQGTGA. V was clipped by 5 bases and J by 2 bases; unmatched bases: 6. The CDR3 runs to 15 residues. Stable patients also lacked confetti depigmentation, a sign of active vitiligo. Assay used: immunoSEQ multiplex PCR; TCRdb lists only in-frame clones, some missing. The data show tens of thousands of clones, roughly nine tenths seen once. The TCR originated in a male donor with vitiligo. The chain links TRBV7-3 to TRBJ2-1; 7 bases align to TRBD1. The specimen was blood. CDR3 sequence reads: CASSPRQGPYNEQFF. The CDR3 nucleotides are TGTGCCAGCAGCCCAAGACAGGGCCCCTACAATGAGCAGTTCTTC. Drawing the rest from reference TRBV7-3 and TRBJ2-1, the complete variable domain is GAGVSQTPSNKVTEKGKYVELRCDPISGHTALYWYRQSLGQGPEFLIYFQGTGAADDSGLPNDRFFAVRPEGSVSTLKIQRTERGDSAVYLCASSPRQGPYNEQFFGPGTRLTVL.